The entry that follows covers one T cell receptor beta chain sequence. Germline V lookup: CDR1 DFQATT, CDR2 SNEGSKA (reference sequence). The germline V and J ends were trimmed by 2 bases and 1 base, with 2 bases remaining between them. The CDR3 has 11 amino acids. The sample is drawn from a study of blood T cell repertoires in COVID-19. Looking at the study overall: COVID-19 samples collected from the United States, Italy and Spain covered acute and convalescent phases. In each case, the material was cDNA or gDNA derived from T cells, B-cell-depleted T cells, or PBMCs.

Authors' methods: Amplifying reference gene primers gave estimates of nucleated cell counts. Clones were read by immunoSEQ multiplex PCR, and TCRdb kept only the in-frame ones, dropping some. Clonal size and the V and J genes are those of that table, whereas D and trimming came from the DNA. Of just under 60,000 clones in the sample, almost 90% were seen once. This TCR was recovered from a man in his sixties with acute or convalescent COVID-19. J is TRBJ1-1 and V is TRBV20-1; no clear D. Material: peripheral blood. CDR3 sequence (DNA): TGCAGTGCTAGACAGAACACTGAAGCTTTCTTT. This codes for CSARQNTEAFF.